The next 22 T cell receptor beta chains were all read from a single sample in a study of blood T cell repertoires in COVID-19. TCRdb's table, derived via immunoSEQ multiplex PCR, lists solely in-frame clones and lacks some. The sample has over 120,000 clones; around four fifths are singletons. The sample was PBMCs or T cells enriched from blood (not recorded which). The receptors were gathered from a woman between 45 and 65 years old who had recovered from COVID-19.

V is TRBV5-4 and J is TRBJ2-1; D perhaps matches TRBD1 (8 bases). Germline V gene lookup returns CDR1 SGHNT and CDR2 YYREEE (reference sequence). Trimming shortened V by 2 bases and J by 0 bases, and 12 bases separated the two germline ends. The CDR3 extends over 16 amino acids. CDR3 DNA: TGTGCCAGCAGCTTTAACAGGGGGGGCTCCTACAATGAGCAGTTCTTC. It yields the protein CASSFNRGGSYNEQFF.

CDR3 coding DNA: TGTGCCAGCAGCTCGGGACAGGGGGCAGATACGCAGTATTTT. It yields the protein CASSSGQGADTQYF. This sequence joins TRBV11-3 and TRBJ2-3; TRBD1 matches at 11 bases. Germline V CDR1 and CDR2: SGHNT, YENEEA. Losses at the gene ends were 4 bases for V and 4 bases for J; bases not matched to a gene: 1. The CDR3 spans 14 residues.

The V call is TRBV6-6, the J call TRBJ1-1; TRBD1 is a possible D gene (6 bases). Per the germline V gene, CDR1 is MNHNY and CDR2 is SVGAGI (reference sequence). Between the trimmed V and J ends, which lost 6 bases and 5 bases, there was a span of 13 bases. The CDR3 runs 13 residues. CDR3 amino acids: CASRTTGKTEAFF. CDR3 coding DNA: TGTGCCAGCAGAACTACAGGGAAGACTGAAGCTTTCTTT.

This clone was detected only a few times. CDR3 amino acids: CASSVSSGTLGETQYF. The CDR3 DNA reads TGTGCCAGCAGCGTGAGTAGCGGGACCCTAGGGGAGACCCAGTACTTC. The chain employs TRBV9 and TRBJ2-5; 8 nucleotides align to TRBD2. Germline CDR1 reads SGDLS; CDR2 reads YYNGEE. Trimming took 2 bases from V and 5 from J; bases not matched to a gene: 11. There are 16 residues in the CDR3.

The chain is built from TRBV7-8 and TRBJ1-1, with 7 bases fitting TRBD1. V gave up 1 base and J gave up 4 bases; unmatched junction bases: 6. The CDR3 contains 15 residues. Germline CDR1 and CDR2: SGHVS and FQNEAQ. The CDR3 nucleotides are TGTGCCAGCAGCTTAGTCACAGGGGTGGGCACTGAAGCTTTCTTT. Its protein is CASSLVTGVGTEAFF. Based on the CDR3 plus reference TRBV7-8 and TRBJ1-1, the full variable domain is GAGVSQSPRYKVAKRGQDVALRCDPISGHVSLFWYQQALGQGPEFLTYFQNEAQLDKSGLPSDRFFAERPEGSVSTLKIQRTQQEDSAVYLCASSLVTGVGTEAFFGQGTRLTVV.

The chain uses TRBV5-1 and TRBJ1-1; no clear D gene. Deletions cut 0 bases from V and 11 bases from J, with 11 bases between. Germline V gene data show CDR1 as SGHRS and CDR2 as YFSETQ. This CDR3 is 12 amino acids long. Written as DNA, the CDR3 is TGCGCCAGCAGCTTGGGCGACATGGATGCTTTCTTT. This encodes CASSLGDMDAFF. Full variable domain (outside the CDR3, taken from reference TRBV5-1 and TRBJ1-1): KAGVTQTPRYLIKTRGQQVTLSCSPISGHRSVSWYQQTPGQGLQFLFEYFSETQRNKGNFPGRFSGRQFSNSRSEMNVSTLELGDSALYLCASSLGDMDAFFGQGTRLTVV.

This clone was picked up a small number of times. The chain carries TRBV25-1 and TRBJ2-3; TRBD2 might be the D (6 bases). Deletions cut 1 base from V and 6 bases from J, with 11 bases between. Germline V gene lookup returns CDR1 MGHDK and CDR2 SYGVNS. The CDR3 spans 14 residues. The chain's CDR3 is CASSESGLLDTQYF. The CDR3 region has the DNA TGTGCCAGCAGTGAATCGGGACTGCTCGATACGCAGTATTTT.

The chain employs TRBV28 and TRBJ1-3; 8 bases are shared with TRBD1. The CDR3 covers 14 residues. CDR1 and CDR2 from the germline V gene are MDHEN and SYDVKM. Germline trimming cut 4 bases from V and 4 bases from J; bases unmatched to any gene: 3. Here the CDR3 reads CASSSGGVGNTIYF. CDR3 bases: TGTGCCAGCAGTTCAGGGGGCGTCGGAAACACCATATATTTT.

The V call is TRBV27, the J call TRBJ2-7; 8 bases fit TRBD1. Germline assignment: CDR1 MNHEY and CDR2 SMNVEV (reference sequence). The CDR3 covers 15 residues. J was trimmed by 5 bases and V by 6 bases; bases with no gene match: 12. The CDR3 DNA reads TGTGCCAGCAGCAGACAGGGGCCACCACAAGACGAGCAGTACTTC. Translating it yields CASSRQGPPQDEQYF.

V gene TRBV5-1 combines with J gene TRBJ2-3; no reliable D call. The CDR3 has 14 amino acids. Germline CDR1 is SGHRS and CDR2 is YFSETQ. Trimming cost V 3 bases and J 0 bases, with 8 bases left between them. The CDR3 spells CASSSQSSTDTQYF. In DNA form, the CDR3 reads TGCGCCAGCAGCTCCCAAAGCAGCACAGATACGCAGTATTTT.

The CDR3 DNA is TGTGCCATCAGTGACAAGGAGGGAGGAGAGCAGTTCTTC. It is translated as CAISDKEGGEQFF. This chain links TRBV10-3 with TRBJ2-1; D possibly corresponds to TRBD2 (6 bases). Looked up from germline, CDR1 is ENHRY and CDR2 is SYGVKD. With 3 bases removed from V and 10 bases from J, the gap between germline ends came to 13 bases. This CDR3 has 13 residues.

This rearrangement joins TRBV11-3 to TRBJ2-2; 9 bases are a match to TRBD1. The trim removed 4 bases at V and 1 base at J, leaving 7 bases unmatched. Per germline, CDR1 SGHNT and CDR2 YENEEA. This CDR3 spans 17 amino acids. The CDR3 DNA follows: TGTGCCAGCAGCTCGGGACAGGGCATGGGGAACACCGGGGAGCTGTTTTTT. Its protein is CASSSGQGMGNTGELFF.

This clone was counted a few times. This chain connects TRBV10-2 to TRBJ1-5; D uncertain. Germline CDR1 is WSHSY and CDR2 is SAAADI. The CDR3 is 14 amino acids. Trimming left V 3 bases short and J 2 bases short, with 8 bases between. The CDR3 DNA is TGCGCCAGCAGTGACTTCTCCCGCAATCAGCCCCAGCATTTT. Its protein product is CASSDFSRNQPQHF.

CDR3 coding DNA: TGTGCCAGCAGTTCCACCCTTAGGACAGGGGCAAATGAGACCCAGTACTTC. Translating it yields CASSSTLRTGANETQYF. The chain is built from TRBV28 and TRBJ2-5; 9 bases agree with TRBD1. The germline gives CDR1 MDHEN, CDR2 SYDVKM. The CDR3 contains 17 residues. With V trimmed by 4 bases and J by 5 bases, 14 bases remained unmatched.

The rearrangement joins TRBV15 to TRBJ2-7, with D perhaps matching TRBD1 (6 bases). The germline V and J ends were trimmed by 0 bases and 5 bases, with 14 bases remaining between them. Per germline, CDR1 LNHNV and CDR2 YYDKDF (reference sequence). The CDR3 covers 15 residues. The CDR3 DNA sequence: TGTGCCACCAGCAGAGATCCGCAGGGGATAAACGAGCAGTACTTC. Its protein is CATSRDPQGINEQYF.

In its sample, this clone was seen a few times. The CDR3 DNA reads as TGCAGCGTTGATGGGACAGGGGTGCCCGGGGAGCTGTTTTTT. This codes for CSVDGTGVPGELFF. This chain links TRBV29-1 with TRBJ2-2; TRBD1 matches at 10 bases. The CDR3 covers 14 residues. The germline CDR1 and CDR2 sequences are SQVTM and ANQGSEA. The V segment lost 3 bases and the J segment 6 bases; nucleotides outside the gene matches: 4.

This chain joins TRBV27 and TRBJ1-2; D is uncertain. The CDR3 totals 13 residues. Germline V lookup: CDR1 MNHEY, CDR2 SMNVEV (reference sequence). Trimming left V 5 bases short and J 8 bases short, with 15 bases between. CDR3 amino acids: CASSPQISIGYTF. As DNA, the CDR3 is TGTGCCAGCAGTCCCCAAATTTCCATCGGCTACACCTTC.

This chain joins TRBV18 and TRBJ1-6; D perhaps matches TRBD1 (6 bases). In germline, CDR1 is KGHSH, CDR2 LQKENI. Trimming took off 5 bases at V and 8 bases at J, with 7 bases between the two ends. This CDR3 is 12 amino acids long. The CDR3 DNA is TGTGCCAGCTCAAACAGGGATTCACCCCTCCACTTT. Protein: CASSNRDSPLHF.

This clone has only one observation. The chain employs TRBV18 and TRBJ1-3; 8 bases agree with TRBD1. The V gene end was trimmed by 6 bases and the J gene end by 9 bases; junction bases not matched to a gene: 10. This CDR3 has 14 residues. Germline V gene lookup returns CDR1 KGHSH and CDR2 LQKENI. The DNA for the CDR3 is TGTGCCAGCTCCCCCGGGACAGGCGGGAGCACCATATATTTT. This sequence encodes CASSPGTGGSTIYF.

This clone was picked up a small number of times. The rearrangement links TRBV4-1 to TRBJ2-3; 11 nucleotides align to TRBD2. J lost 3 bases, V lost 0 bases, and 2 bases had no gene match. Germline CDR1 and CDR2: MGHRA and YSYEKL. There are 16 residues in the CDR3. This CDR3 is CASSQEIAGGTDTQYF. The CDR3 coding sequence is TGCGCCAGCAGCCAAGAGATAGCGGGGGGGACAGATACGCAGTATTTT.

The chain links TRBV6-4 to TRBJ2-2; possible D gene TRBD1, 6 bases. CDR1 and CDR2 from the germline V gene are MRHNA and SNTAGT. The CDR3 spans 13 residues. V lost 4 bases, J lost 4 bases, and 7 bases lay in between. In nucleotides, the CDR3 is TGTGCCAGCAGTGGACAGGCCACCGGGGAGCTGTTTTTT. Protein: CASSGQATGELFF.

This chain connects TRBV14 to TRBJ2-2; D not resolved. The V gene's germline CDR1 is SGHDN and CDR2 FVKESK. The CDR3 covers 15 residues. Trimming shortened V by 0 bases and J by 6 bases, and 11 bases separated the two germline ends. The DNA for the CDR3 is TGTGCCAGCAGCCAAGAGGGCAGGTCTCCCGGGGAGCTGTTTTTT. Translation gives CASSQEGRSPGELFF.